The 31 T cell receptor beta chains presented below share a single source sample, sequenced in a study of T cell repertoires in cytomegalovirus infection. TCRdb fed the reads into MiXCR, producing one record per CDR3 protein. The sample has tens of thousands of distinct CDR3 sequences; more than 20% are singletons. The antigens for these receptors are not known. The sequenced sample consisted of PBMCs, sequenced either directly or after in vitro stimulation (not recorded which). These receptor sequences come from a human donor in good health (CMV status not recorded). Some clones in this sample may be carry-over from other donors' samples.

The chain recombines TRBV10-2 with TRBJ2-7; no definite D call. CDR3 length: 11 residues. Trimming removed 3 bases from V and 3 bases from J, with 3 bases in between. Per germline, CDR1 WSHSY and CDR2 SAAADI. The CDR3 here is CASSEYYEQYV. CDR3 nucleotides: TGCGCCAGCAGTGAATACTACGAGCAGTACGTC.

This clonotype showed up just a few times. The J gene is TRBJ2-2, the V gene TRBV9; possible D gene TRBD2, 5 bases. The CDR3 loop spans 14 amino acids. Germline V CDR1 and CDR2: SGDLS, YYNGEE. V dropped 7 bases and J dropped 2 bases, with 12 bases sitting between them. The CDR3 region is CASSRTVNTGELFF. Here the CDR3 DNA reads TGTGCCAGCTCTAGGACTGTTAACACCGGGGAGCTGTTTTTT.

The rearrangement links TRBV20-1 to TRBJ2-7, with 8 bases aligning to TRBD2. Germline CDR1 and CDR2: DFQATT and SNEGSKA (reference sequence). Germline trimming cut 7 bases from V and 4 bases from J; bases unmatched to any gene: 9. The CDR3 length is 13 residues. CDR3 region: CSVKPGLDYEQYF. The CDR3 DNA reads TGCAGTGTAAAACCGGGACTAGATTACGAGCAGTACTTC.

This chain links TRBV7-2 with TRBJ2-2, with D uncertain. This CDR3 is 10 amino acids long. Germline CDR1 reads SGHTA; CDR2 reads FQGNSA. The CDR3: CVTSPAELFF. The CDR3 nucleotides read TGTGTCACATCTCCGGCCGAGCTGTTTTTT.

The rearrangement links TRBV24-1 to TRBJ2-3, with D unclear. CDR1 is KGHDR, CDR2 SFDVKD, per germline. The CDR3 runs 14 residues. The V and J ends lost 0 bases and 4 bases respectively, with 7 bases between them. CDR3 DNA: TGTGCCACCAGTGATTTGTACAGATCAGATACGCAGTATTTT. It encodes CATSDLYRSDTQYF.

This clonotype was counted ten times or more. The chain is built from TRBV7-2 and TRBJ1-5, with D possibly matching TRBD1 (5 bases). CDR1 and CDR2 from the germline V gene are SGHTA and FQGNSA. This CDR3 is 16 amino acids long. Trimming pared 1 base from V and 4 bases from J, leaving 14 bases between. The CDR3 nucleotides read TGTGCCAGCAGCTTAGTGGCTTCAGGGTTGAATCAGCCCCAGCATTTT. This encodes CASSLVASGLNQPQHF. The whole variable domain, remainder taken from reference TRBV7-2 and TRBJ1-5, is GAGVSQSPSNKVTEKGKDVELRCDPISGHTALYWYRQSLGQGLEFLIYFQGNSAPDKSGLPSDRFSAERTGGSVSTLTIQRTQQEDSAVYLCASSLVASGLNQPQHFGDGTRLSIL.

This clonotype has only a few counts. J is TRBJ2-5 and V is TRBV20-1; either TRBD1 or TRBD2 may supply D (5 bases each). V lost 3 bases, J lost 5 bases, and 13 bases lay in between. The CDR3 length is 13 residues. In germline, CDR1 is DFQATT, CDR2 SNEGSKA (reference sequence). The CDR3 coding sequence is TGCAGTGCTAGGGGGCTAGAGGGTGAGACCCAGTACTTC. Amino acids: CSARGLEGETQYF.

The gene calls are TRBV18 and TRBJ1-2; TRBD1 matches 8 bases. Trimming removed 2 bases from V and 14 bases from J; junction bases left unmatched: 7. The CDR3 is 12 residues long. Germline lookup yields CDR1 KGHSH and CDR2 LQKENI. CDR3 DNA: TGTGCCAGCTCACCAGTTTCCGGGACAGGAACCTTC. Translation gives CASSPVSGTGTF.

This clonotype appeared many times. The CDR3 bases are TGTGCCAGCAGTTTAGGCGGCAGGGGGCTGTCTGGCTACACCTTC. Encoded protein: CASSLGGRGLSGYTF. This chain links TRBV12-3 or TRBV12-4 with TRBJ1-2, with 8 positions matching TRBD1. The CDR3 has 15 amino acids. Trimming took 1 base from V and 7 from J; bases not matched to a gene: 8.

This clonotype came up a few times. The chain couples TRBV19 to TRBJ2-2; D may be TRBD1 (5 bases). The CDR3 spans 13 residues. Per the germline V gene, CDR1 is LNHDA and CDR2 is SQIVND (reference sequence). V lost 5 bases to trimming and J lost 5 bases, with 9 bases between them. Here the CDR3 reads CASSPGMTGELFF. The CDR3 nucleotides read TGTGCCAGTAGTCCAGGGATGACCGGGGAGCTGTTTTTT.

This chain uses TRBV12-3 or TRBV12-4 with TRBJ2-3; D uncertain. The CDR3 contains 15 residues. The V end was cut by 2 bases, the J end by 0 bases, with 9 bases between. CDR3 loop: CASSLTSRSTDTQYF. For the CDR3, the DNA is TGTGCCAGCAGTTTAACCAGCAGGAGCACAGATACGCAGTATTTT.

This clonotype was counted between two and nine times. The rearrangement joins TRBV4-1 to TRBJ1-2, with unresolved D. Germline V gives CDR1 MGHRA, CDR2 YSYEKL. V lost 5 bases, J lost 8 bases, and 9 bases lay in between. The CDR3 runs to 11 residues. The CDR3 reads CASSLGGGYTF. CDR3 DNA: TGCGCCAGCAGCTTGGGAGGAGGCTACACCTTC.

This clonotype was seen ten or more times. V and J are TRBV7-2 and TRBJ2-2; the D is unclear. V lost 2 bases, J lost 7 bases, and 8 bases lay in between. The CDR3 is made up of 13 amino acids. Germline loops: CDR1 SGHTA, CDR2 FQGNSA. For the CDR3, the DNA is TGTGCCAGCAGCTTAAAGGTCGTCGGGGAGCTGTTTTTT. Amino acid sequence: CASSLKVVGELFF.

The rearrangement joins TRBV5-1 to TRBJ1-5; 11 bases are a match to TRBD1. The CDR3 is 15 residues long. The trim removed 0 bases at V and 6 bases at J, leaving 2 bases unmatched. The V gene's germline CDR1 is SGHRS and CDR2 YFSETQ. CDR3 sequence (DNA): TGCGCCAGCAGCTTGGACGGACAGGGGGCTCAGCCCCAGCATTTT. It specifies CASSLDGQGAQPQHF.

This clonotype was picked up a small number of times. Here the CDR3 reads CASSVLGGNEQFF. CDR3 bases: TGTGCCAGCAGCGTATTAGGGGGGAATGAGCAGTTCTTC. V usage is TRBV9 and J usage is TRBJ2-1, with D perhaps given as TRBD1 or TRBD2 (6 bases each). From germline, CDR1 is SGDLS and CDR2 YYNGEE. With 1 base removed from V and 7 bases from J, the gap between germline ends came to 9 bases. The CDR3 totals 13 residues.

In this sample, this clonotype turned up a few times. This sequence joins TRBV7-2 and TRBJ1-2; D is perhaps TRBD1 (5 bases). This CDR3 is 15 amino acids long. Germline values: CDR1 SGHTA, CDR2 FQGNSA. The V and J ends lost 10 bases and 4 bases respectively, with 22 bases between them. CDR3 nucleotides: TGTGCCACCCAGCTTGAGAGGGGAAGTGGCTATGGCTACACCTTC. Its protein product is CATQLERGSGYGYTF.

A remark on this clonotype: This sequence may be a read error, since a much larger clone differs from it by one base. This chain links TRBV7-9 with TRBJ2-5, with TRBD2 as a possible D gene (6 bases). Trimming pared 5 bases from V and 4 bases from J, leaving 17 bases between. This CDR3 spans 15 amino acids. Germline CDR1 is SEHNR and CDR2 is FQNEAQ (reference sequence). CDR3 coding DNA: TGTGCCAGCAGCAACGAGCGGGTGAGGCGAGAGACCCAGTACTTC. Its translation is CASSNERVRRETQYF. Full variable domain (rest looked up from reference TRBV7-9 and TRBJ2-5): DTGVSQNPRHKITKRGQNVTFRCDPISEHNRLYWYRQTLGQGPEFLTYFQNEAQLEKSRLLSDRFSAERPKGSFSTLEIQRTEQGDSAMYLCASSNERVRRETQYFGPGTRLLVL.

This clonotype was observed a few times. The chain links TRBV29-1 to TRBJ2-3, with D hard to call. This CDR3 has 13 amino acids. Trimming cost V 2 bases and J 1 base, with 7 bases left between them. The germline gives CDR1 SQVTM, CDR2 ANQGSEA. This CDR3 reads CSVEWPGTDTQYF. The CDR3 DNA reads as TGCAGCGTTGAATGGCCGGGCACAGATACGCAGTATTTT.

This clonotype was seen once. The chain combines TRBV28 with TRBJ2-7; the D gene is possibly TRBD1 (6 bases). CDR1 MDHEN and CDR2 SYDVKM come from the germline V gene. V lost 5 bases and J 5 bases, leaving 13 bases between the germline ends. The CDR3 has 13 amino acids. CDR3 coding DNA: TGTGCCAGCAGTAGGACAGTCCGCAACGAGCAGTACTTC. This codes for CASSRTVRNEQYF.

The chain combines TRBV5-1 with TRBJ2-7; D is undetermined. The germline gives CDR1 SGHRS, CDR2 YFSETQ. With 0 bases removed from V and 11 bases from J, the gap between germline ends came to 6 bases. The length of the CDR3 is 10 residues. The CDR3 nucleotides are TGCGCCAGCAGCTTGGAGGTCGAGTACGTC. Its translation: CASSLEVEYV.

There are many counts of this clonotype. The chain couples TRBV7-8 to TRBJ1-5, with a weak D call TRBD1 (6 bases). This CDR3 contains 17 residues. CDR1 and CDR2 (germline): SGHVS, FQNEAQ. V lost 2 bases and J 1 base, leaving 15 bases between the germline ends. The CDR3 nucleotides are TGTGCCAGCAGCTTACCAGGGGCCTTTTCGAGCAATCAGCCCCAGCATTTT. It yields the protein CASSLPGAFSSNQPQHF.

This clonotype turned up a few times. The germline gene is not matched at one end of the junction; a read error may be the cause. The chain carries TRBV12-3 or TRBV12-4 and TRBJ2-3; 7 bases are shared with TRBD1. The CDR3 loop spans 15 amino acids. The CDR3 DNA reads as TGTGCCACCAGTCACACCCCTGACAGGGCAGATACGCAGTATTTT. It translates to CATSHTPDRADTQYF.

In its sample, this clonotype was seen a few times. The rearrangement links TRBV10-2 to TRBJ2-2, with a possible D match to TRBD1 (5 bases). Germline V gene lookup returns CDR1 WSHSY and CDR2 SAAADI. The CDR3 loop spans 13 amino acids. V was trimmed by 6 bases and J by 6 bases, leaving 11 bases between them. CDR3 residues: CASRGHVAGELFF. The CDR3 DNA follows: TGCGCCAGCAGGGGGCACGTAGCCGGGGAGCTGTTTTTT.

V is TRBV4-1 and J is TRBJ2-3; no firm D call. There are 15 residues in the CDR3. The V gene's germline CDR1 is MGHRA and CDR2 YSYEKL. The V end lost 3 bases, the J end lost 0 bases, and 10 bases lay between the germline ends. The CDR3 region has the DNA TGCGCCAGCAGCCAGGAACTACAGAGCACAGATACGCAGTATTTT. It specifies CASSQELQSTDTQYF.

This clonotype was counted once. The CDR3 region is CASRLTGPNTEAFF. The CDR3 region has the DNA TGTGCCAGCAGATTGACGGGGCCGAACACTGAAGCTTTCTTT. The gene calls are TRBV7-3 and TRBJ1-1; D possibly corresponds to TRBD1 (5 bases). Trimming removed 6 bases from V and 1 base from J, with 12 bases in between. The length of the CDR3 is 14 residues. The germline V gene has CDR1 SGHTA and CDR2 FQGTGA.

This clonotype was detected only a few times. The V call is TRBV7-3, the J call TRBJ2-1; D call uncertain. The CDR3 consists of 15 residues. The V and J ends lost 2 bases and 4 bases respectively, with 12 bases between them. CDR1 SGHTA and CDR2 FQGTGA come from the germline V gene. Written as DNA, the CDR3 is TGTGCCAGCAGCTTATCTCCGGGTGCGTACAATGAGCAGTTCTTC. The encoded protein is CASSLSPGAYNEQFF.

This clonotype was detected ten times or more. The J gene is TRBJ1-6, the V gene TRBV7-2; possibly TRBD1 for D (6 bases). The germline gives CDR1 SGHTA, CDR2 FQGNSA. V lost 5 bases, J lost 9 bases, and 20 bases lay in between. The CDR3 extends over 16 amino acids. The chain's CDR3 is CASSLDWDNKGSPLHF. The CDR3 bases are TGTGCCAGCAGCCTCGATTGGGACAACAAGGGTTCACCCCTCCACTTT.

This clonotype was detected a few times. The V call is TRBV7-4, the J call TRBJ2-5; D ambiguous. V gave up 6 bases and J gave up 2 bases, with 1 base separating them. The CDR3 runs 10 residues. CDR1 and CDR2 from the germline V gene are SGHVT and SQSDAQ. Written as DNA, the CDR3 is TGTGCCAGCAGTCAAGAGACCCAGTACTTC. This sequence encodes CASSQETQYF.

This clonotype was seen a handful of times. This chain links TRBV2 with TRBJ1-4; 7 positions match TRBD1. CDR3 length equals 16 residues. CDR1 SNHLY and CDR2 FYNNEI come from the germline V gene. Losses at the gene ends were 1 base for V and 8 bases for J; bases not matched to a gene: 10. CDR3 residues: CASSEEGQGGREKLFF. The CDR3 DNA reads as TGTGCCAGCAGTGAAGAGGGCCAGGGGGGTAGGGAAAAACTGTTTTTT.

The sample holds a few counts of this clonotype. The DNA for the CDR3 is TGTGCCAGCAGCTTCGATCAGGGTAACGACAATGAGCAGTTCTTC. Translated, it gives CASSFDQGNDNEQFF. The chain links TRBV7-8 to TRBJ2-1; D is possibly TRBD1 (5 bases). The ends were cut back, 3 bases at V and 5 bases at J, with 14 bases in the middle. Germline loops: CDR1 SGHVS, CDR2 FQNEAQ. The CDR3 is 15 residues long.

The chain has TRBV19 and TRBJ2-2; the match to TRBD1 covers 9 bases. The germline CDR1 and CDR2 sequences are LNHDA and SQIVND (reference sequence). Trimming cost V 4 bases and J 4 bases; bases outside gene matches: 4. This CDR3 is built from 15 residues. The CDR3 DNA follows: TGTGCCAGTAGTACAACAGGGGGCCGCACCGGGGAGCTGTTTTTT. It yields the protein CASSTTGGRTGELFF.